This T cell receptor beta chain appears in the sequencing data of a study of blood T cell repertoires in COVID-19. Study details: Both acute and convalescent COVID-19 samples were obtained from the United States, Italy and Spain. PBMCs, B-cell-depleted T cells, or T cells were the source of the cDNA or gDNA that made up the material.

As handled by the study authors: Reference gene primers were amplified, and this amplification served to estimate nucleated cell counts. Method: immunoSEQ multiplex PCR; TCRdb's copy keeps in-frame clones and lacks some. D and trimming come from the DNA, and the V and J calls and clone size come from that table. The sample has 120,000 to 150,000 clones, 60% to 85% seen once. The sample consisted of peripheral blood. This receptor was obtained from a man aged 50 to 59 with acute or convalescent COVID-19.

CDR3 sequence reads: CASSRNRGLGPNEQFF. The CDR3 bases are TGTGCCAGCAGCCGCAACAGGGGGCTGGGTCCCAATGAGCAGTTCTTC. The chain couples TRBV11-2 to TRBJ2-1, with 9 bases lining up with TRBD1. Germline V gene sequence: CDR1 SGHAT, CDR2 FQNNGV. CDR3 size: 16 residues. V lost 5 bases and J lost 6; bases outside the gene matches: 11.